One sample yielded the 23 T cell receptor beta chains listed below, sequenced in a study of memory CD4+ T cells and cytomegalovirus serostatus (dated by TCRdb to between 2018 and 2021). Single viable CD3+CD4+CD8-CD45RO+ cells were sorted as memory CD4+ T cells on a FACSAria II. The library was produced with the immunoSEQ multiplex PCR assay. What TCRdb holds here is the immuneACCESS table cut down to in-frame rearrangements. Part of the clones is not present; checked against another copy, under half of the missing clones reflect an unresolved V gene, and the others are unexplained. This sample holds 45,000 to 60,000 clones; around 88% were observed only once. Roughly 2% of the sample is in the top ten clones. The sequenced sample consisted of memory CD4+ T cells from blood. The receptors originated from an adult in good health and CMV-seropositive.

This chain connects TRBV7-2 to TRBJ1-2; no clear D. CDR1 and CDR2 from the germline V gene are SGHTA and FQGNSA. Trimming removed 4 bases at V and 2 bases at J, with 11 bases between. This CDR3 comprises 14 residues. The CDR3: CASSSPFPNYGYTF. As DNA, the CDR3 is TGTGCCAGCAGCTCCCCCTTCCCCAACTATGGCTACACCTTC.

The gene calls are TRBV28 and TRBJ2-1; no clear D gene. V was pared by 7 bases and J by 7 bases, with 17 bases between. The CDR3 length is 14 residues. The germline gives CDR1 MDHEN, CDR2 SYDVKM. CDR3 protein: CASTTYSIPNEQFF. CDR3 coding DNA: TGTGCCAGCACCACCTATTCCATTCCGAATGAGCAGTTCTTC.

This chain joins TRBV7-2 and TRBJ2-6; 8 bases fit TRBD1. The trim removed 5 bases at V and 3 bases at J, leaving 9 bases unmatched. CDR3 length: 17 residues. Germline V gives CDR1 SGHTA, CDR2 FQGNSA. In nucleotides, the CDR3 is TGTGCCAGCAGCCCCGGGACAGGCTATGATGGGGCCAACGTCCTGACTTTC. It specifies CASSPGTGYDGANVLTF.

The gene calls are TRBV27 and TRBJ2-5; 7 nucleotides match TRBD1. CDR3 size: 17 residues. The germline V gene has CDR1 MNHEY and CDR2 SMNVEV (reference sequence). Trimming at V came to 1 base and at J to 4 bases, leaving 12 bases not matched to a gene. This chain's CDR3 is CASSLYYGQAGAETQYF. The CDR3 DNA follows: TGTGCCAGCAGTTTATATTATGGACAGGCTGGAGCAGAGACCCAGTACTTC.

This rearrangement joins TRBV6-1 to TRBJ2-7; D might be TRBD2 (6 bases). Between the trimmed V and J ends, which lost 7 bases and 0 bases, there was a span of 10 bases. The CDR3 extends over 13 amino acids. Germline CDR1 reads MNHNS; CDR2 reads SASEGT. This chain's CDR3 is CASTRDSSYEQYF. CDR3 sequence (DNA): TGTGCCAGCACCAGGGACTCCTCCTACGAGCAGTACTTC.

This clone was picked up one time. This chain uses TRBV19 with TRBJ2-6; no clear D. V was clipped by 3 bases and J by 3 bases, with 6 bases between them. The germline gives CDR1 LNHDA, CDR2 SQIVND (reference sequence). CDR3 size: 14 residues. For the CDR3, the DNA is TGTGCCAGTAGTATTTCGCTTGGGGCCAACGTCCTGACTTTC. Its protein is CASSISLGANVLTF.

The chain recombines TRBV27 with TRBJ2-3, with 10 nucleotides matching TRBD2. V dropped 3 bases and J dropped 6; count of bases not matched to a gene: 6. The V gene's germline CDR1 is MNHEY and CDR2 SMNVEV (reference sequence). This CDR3 is built from 15 residues. CDR3 residues: CASSLTSGLTDTQYF. The CDR3 region has the DNA TGTGCCAGCAGTTTGACTAGCGGGTTGACGGATACGCAGTATTTT.

The chain uses TRBV20-1 and TRBJ1-2; no firm D call. CDR1 is DFQATT, CDR2 SNEGSKA, per germline (reference sequence). The CDR3 runs 8 residues. The V end was cut by 7 bases, the J end by 8 bases, with 5 bases between. CDR3 coding DNA: TGCAGTGTACAGGGCTACACCTTC. Its translation: CSVQGYTF.

The V call is TRBV29-1, the J call TRBJ1-2, with 8 bases identical to TRBD1. V lost 6 bases and J lost 4; bases outside the gene matches: 7. The CDR3 spans 13 residues. The V gene's germline CDR1 is SQVTM and CDR2 ANQGSEA. The CDR3 DNA sequence: TGCAGCGTGCGGACAGGGTCCCTCTATGGCTACACCTTC. Its protein product is CSVRTGSLYGYTF.

The chain carries TRBV7-8 and TRBJ2-1; 9 nucleotides agree with TRBD1. Germline CDR1 SGHVS, CDR2 FQNEAQ. The CDR3 is made up of 16 amino acids. Trimming at V came to 5 bases and at J to 8 bases, leaving 13 bases not matched to a gene. CDR3 sequence: CASSMDRGYANDEQFF. CDR3 in DNA: TGTGCCAGCAGCATGGACAGGGGATATGCAAACGATGAGCAGTTCTTC.

The J gene is TRBJ2-1, the V gene TRBV7-6, with D uncertain. V was clipped by 4 bases and J by 6 bases, with 16 bases between them. There are 15 residues in the CDR3. Germline CDR1 is SGHVS and CDR2 is FNYEAQ. CDR3 DNA sequence: TGTGCCAGCAGCTCAGTGGTAGTCAGAAGCAATGAGCAGTTCTTC. Amino acids: CASSSVVVRSNEQFF.

This chain joins TRBV25-1 and TRBJ1-2; 7 bases are a match to TRBD1. The CDR3 is 14 residues long. Germline V gene sequence: CDR1 MGHDK, CDR2 SYGVNS. Trimming cost V 2 bases and J 2 bases; bases outside gene matches: 2. This CDR3 is CASSERTGNYGYTF. Written as DNA, the CDR3 is TGTGCCAGCAGTGAACGGACAGGAAACTATGGCTACACCTTC.

The rearrangement uses TRBV9 and TRBJ2-3, with D hard to call. CDR3 length: 11 amino acids. The germline gives CDR1 SGDLS, CDR2 YYNGEE. Trimming removed 2 bases from V and 7 bases from J, with 5 bases in between. As DNA, the CDR3 is TGTGCCAGCAGCGTGGGGTATACGCAGTATTTT. Translated, it gives CASSVGYTQYF.

This chain uses TRBV19 with TRBJ2-7; the D gene is possibly TRBD1 (5 bases). V lost 3 bases and J 1 base, leaving 13 bases between the germline ends. There are 15 residues in the CDR3. Germline lookup yields CDR1 LNHDA and CDR2 SQIVND (reference sequence). CDR3: CASSIGQGGSYEQYF. CDR3 DNA sequence: TGTGCCAGTAGTATTGGGCAGGGTGGGTCCTACGAGCAGTACTTC.

This chain links TRBV6-5 with TRBJ2-7, with TRBD1 matching over 8 bases. Trimming took 6 bases from V and 3 from J; bases not matched to a gene: 7. This CDR3 is 14 amino acids long. The germline gives CDR1 MNHEY, CDR2 SVGAGI. The CDR3 sequence: CASRSTGGGYEQYF. The CDR3 DNA reads TGTGCCAGCAGATCTACAGGGGGTGGCTACGAGCAGTACTTC.

The chain combines TRBV28 with TRBJ1-2; D gene ambiguous. Trimming took 5 bases from V and 13 from J, leaving 17 bases between them. The CDR3 is 12 residues long. In germline, CDR1 is MDHEN, CDR2 SYDVKM. The CDR3 loop is CASSPPRYRSTF. DNA of the CDR3: TGTGCCAGCAGTCCCCCTCGGTACAGATCCACCTTC.

The gene calls are TRBV2 and TRBJ2-7, with D possibly TRBD1 on 5 matching bases. CDR3 length equals 13 residues. V lost 10 bases to trimming and J lost 0 bases, with 13 bases between them. Germline V gene sequence: CDR1 SNHLY, CDR2 FYNNEI. The CDR3 region has the DNA TGTGCCATACAGGTGTCCGTCTCCTACGAGCAGTACTTC. Translated: CAIQVSVSYEQYF.

The chain has TRBV10-3 and TRBJ2-2; D remains ambiguous. The germline V gene has CDR1 ENHRY and CDR2 SYGVKD. The CDR3 runs to 12 residues. V gave up 6 bases and J gave up 6 bases, with 8 bases separating them. CDR3 nucleotides: TGTGCCATCAGCAATTTCCCCGGGGAGCTGTTTTTT. Protein: CAISNFPGELFF.

The V gene is TRBV5-5, the J gene TRBJ1-1; no clear D. CDR3 length: 11 amino acids. Trimming shortened V by 6 bases and J by 2 bases, and 5 bases separated the two germline ends. CDR1 is SGHKS, CDR2 YYEKEE, per germline (reference sequence). The CDR3 reads CASKINTEAFF. In DNA form, the CDR3 reads TGTGCCAGCAAGATAAACACTGAAGCTTTCTTT.

This clone occurred a few times. This chain joins TRBV9 and TRBJ2-7; D gene unclear. CDR1 is SGDLS and CDR2 is YYNGEE in the germline V gene. The CDR3 loop spans 14 amino acids. V lost 4 bases to trimming and J lost 6 bases, with 17 bases between them. The CDR3 DNA reads as TGTGCCAGCAGCCCAAGTCCATCCCTTGGCGAGCAGTACTTC. This codes for CASSPSPSLGEQYF. Drawing the rest from reference TRBV9 and TRBJ2-7, the complete variable domain is DSGVTQTPKHLITATGQRVTLRCSPRSGDLSVYWYQQSLDQGLQFLIQYYNGEERAKGNILERFSAQQFPDLHSELNLSSLELGDSALYFCASSPSPSLGEQYFGPGTRLTVT.

The chain couples TRBV7-3 to TRBJ2-7; D perhaps matches TRBD1 (5 bases). Trimming stripped 8 bases from V and 2 bases from J, with 16 bases between. Germline lookup yields CDR1 SGHTA and CDR2 FQGTGA. CDR3 length: 14 residues. This chain's CDR3 is CASALRAGPYEQYF. The CDR3 DNA reads TGTGCCAGCGCCCTTCGAGCAGGGCCCTACGAGCAGTACTTC.

The chain carries TRBV6-5 and TRBJ1-4; no definite D call. V was trimmed by 5 bases and J by 4 bases, leaving 14 bases between them. Germline V gene data show CDR1 as MNHEY and CDR2 as SVGAGI. The CDR3 length is 15 residues. Here the CDR3 reads CASSRHGRVNEKLFF. The DNA of the CDR3 is TGTGCCAGCAGTAGGCACGGGAGGGTTAATGAAAAACTGTTTTTT.

The chain carries TRBV2 and TRBJ2-7; 10 nucleotides match TRBD1. Per the germline V gene, CDR1 is SNHLY and CDR2 is FYNNEI. The junction had 7 bases not matched to a gene; V was cut back by 4 bases and J by 7 bases. The CDR3 extends over 14 amino acids. CDR3 nucleotides: TGTGCCAGCAGTGTTGGGACAGGGGTCTGGGAGCAGTACTTC. Protein: CASSVGTGVWEQYF.